One sample yielded the 26 T cell receptor beta chains listed below, sequenced in a study of T cells in localized non-small cell lung cancer. Sequenced by immunoSEQ multiplex PCR; TCRdb stores in-frame clones only, minus some. This table has tens of thousands of clones, around 92% appearing once. This material consisted of peripheral blood, taken before any cancer treatment. Receptors were obtained from a female donor at least 60 years old with stage I lung adenocarcinoma.

The chain carries TRBV28 and TRBJ1-2; no clear D gene. CDR3 length: 14 amino acids. Looked up from germline, CDR1 is MDHEN and CDR2 is SYDVKM. Between the trimmed V and J ends, which lost 4 bases and 9 bases, there was a span of 18 bases. CDR3 sequence: CASSSAGSFPRYTF. CDR3 coding DNA: TGTGCCAGCAGTTCCGCCGGCAGCTTTCCCCGCTACACCTTC.

The chain carries TRBV25-1 and TRBJ2-1; D gene unclear. The CDR3 totals 16 residues. Trimming stripped 1 base from V and 4 bases from J, with 14 bases between. Germline V CDR1 and CDR2: MGHDK, SYGVNS. The CDR3 nucleotides are TGTGCCAGCAGTGAATCCAAAGGCCCATTGTACAATGAGCAGTTCTTC. Its protein product is CASSESKGPLYNEQFF. The full variable domain, in which reference TRBV25-1 and TRBJ2-1 provide the parts outside the CDR3, is EADIYQTPRYLVIGTGKKITLECSQTMGHDKMYWYQQDPGMELHLIHYSYGVNSTEKGDLSSESTVSRIRTEHFPLTLESARPSHTSQYLCASSESKGPLYNEQFFGPGTRLTVL.

J is TRBJ2-5 and V is TRBV11-3; D is possibly TRBD1 (6 bases). The V end lost 0 bases, the J end lost 4 bases, and 12 bases lay between the germline ends. CDR3 length: 15 amino acids. Germline CDR1 and CDR2: SGHNT and YENEEA. In DNA, the CDR3 is TGTGCCAGCAGCTTAGATCGACAGGAACCAGAGACCCAGTACTTC. As protein: CASSLDRQEPETQYF.

The chain employs TRBV28 and TRBJ1-4; D remains unclear. The CDR3 has 10 amino acids. Germline CDR1 is MDHEN and CDR2 is SYDVKM. Trimming cost V 5 bases and J 11 bases, with 6 bases left between them. The DNA of the CDR3 is TGTGCCAGCAGTCGCCGGAAACTGTTTTTT. This translates into CASSRRKLFF.

The chain recombines TRBV6-1 with TRBJ2-7; D possibly corresponds to TRBD1 (5 bases). The CDR3 spans 11 residues. Trimming shortened V by 8 bases and J by 4 bases, and 9 bases separated the two germline ends. In germline, CDR1 is MNHNS, CDR2 SASEGT. The CDR3 nucleotides read TGTGCCAGCGTGTCAGGGTACGAGCAGTACTTC. Encoded protein: CASVSGYEQYF.

The chain carries TRBV7-2 and TRBJ2-3; a possible D gene is TRBD2 (5 bases). CDR3 length equals 15 residues. The germline CDR1 and CDR2 sequences are SGHTA and FQGNSA. Trimming removed 1 base from V and 4 bases from J, with 12 bases in between. CDR3 sequence: CASSLVRSRADTQYF. CDR3 DNA sequence: TGTGCCAGCAGCTTAGTTCGGTCGCGGGCAGATACGCAGTATTTT. Looking up the rest from reference TRBV7-2 and TRBJ2-3 gives the full variable domain: GAGVSQSPSNKVTEKGKDVELRCDPISGHTALYWYRQSLGQGLEFLIYFQGNSAPDKSGLPSDRFSAERTGGSVSTLTIQRTQQEDSAVYLCASSLVRSRADTQYFGPGTRLTVL.

This chain joins TRBV15 and TRBJ2-5; 8 bases fit TRBD1. This CDR3 comprises 14 residues. Trimming removed 2 bases from V and 5 bases from J; junction bases left unmatched: 4. CDR1 is LNHNV, CDR2 YYDKDF, per germline (reference sequence). The CDR3 DNA sequence: TGTGCCACCAGCAGATCAGGGGGCGATGAGACCCAGTACTTC. Encoded protein: CATSRSGGDETQYF.

The V and J genes are TRBV18 and TRBJ1-3; weak D call: TRBD1 (5 bases). The germline CDR1 and CDR2 sequences are KGHSH and LQKENI. The CDR3 runs to 14 residues. The ends were cut back, 3 bases at V and 3 bases at J, with 9 bases in the middle. The CDR3 spells CASSPRDGGNTIYF. The DNA of the CDR3 is TGTGCCAGCTCACCCCGGGACGGTGGAAACACCATATATTTT. The complete variable domain, with remaining parts taken from reference TRBV18 and TRBJ1-3, reads NAGVMQNPRHLVRRRGQEARLRCSPMKGHSHVYWYRQLPEEGLKFMVYLQKENIIDESGMPKERFSAEFPKEGPSILRIQQVVRGDSAAYFCASSPRDGGNTIYFGEGSWLTVV.

The rearrangement links TRBV4-1 to TRBJ1-5; D not certain. Germline-derived CDR1 and CDR2 are MGHRA and YSYEKL. The V gene lost 4 bases and the J gene lost 9 bases, with 13 bases spanning the gap. The CDR3 consists of 13 residues. CDR3 sequence reads: CASSPDSVGPQHF. The CDR3 DNA reads TGCGCCAGCAGCCCAGATTCAGTTGGGCCCCAGCATTTT.

About this clone itself: The sample contains more than one DNA sequence encoding this CDR3. The J gene is TRBJ1-1, the V gene TRBV2, with a possible D match to TRBD1 (6 bases). The ends were cut back, 4 bases at V and 3 bases at J, with 12 bases in the middle. Germline V lookup: CDR1 SNHLY, CDR2 FYNNEI. There are 14 residues in the CDR3. CDR3 sequence (DNA): TGTGCCAGCAGTGGAGCAGGGGACTACACTGAAGCTTTCTTT. Translation gives CASSGAGDYTEAFF.

This clone was found once. The chain combines TRBV28 with TRBJ2-3; 9 nucleotides agree with TRBD2. Per the germline V gene, CDR1 is MDHEN and CDR2 is SYDVKM. J lost 2 bases, V lost 3 bases, and 3 bases had no gene match. There are 15 residues in the CDR3. CDR3 nucleotide sequence: TGTGCCAGCAGTTTGATAGCGGGGGTCACAGATACGCAGTATTTT. It specifies CASSLIAGVTDTQYF.

The chain is built from TRBV6-5 and TRBJ1-2; 7 bases map to TRBD1. V trimming: 5 bases; J trimming: 3 bases; junction bases outside the gene matches: 3. This CDR3 has 13 residues. Per the germline V gene, CDR1 is MNHEY and CDR2 is SVGAGI. The CDR3 region has the DNA TGTGCCAGCAGTCGAGGGGGCCACTATGGCTACACCTTC. It encodes CASSRGGHYGYTF.

The chain combines TRBV27 with TRBJ1-2; TRBD1 might be the D (5 bases). This CDR3 spans 15 amino acids. V dropped 0 bases and J dropped 2 bases, with 10 bases sitting between them. Per the germline V gene, CDR1 is MNHEY and CDR2 is SMNVEV (reference sequence). The CDR3 spells CASSLSGDGNYGYTF. As DNA, the CDR3 is TGTGCCAGCAGTTTATCCGGGGACGGGAACTATGGCTACACCTTC.

This rearrangement joins TRBV7-9 to TRBJ2-7, with unresolved D. Germline V CDR1 and CDR2: SEHNR, FQNEAQ (reference sequence). Trimming left V 5 bases short and J 0 bases short, with 5 bases between. This CDR3 is built from 12 residues. The CDR3: CASSTRSYEQYF. In DNA form, the CDR3 reads TGTGCCAGCAGCACCCGCTCCTACGAGCAGTACTTC.

The chain links TRBV29-1 to TRBJ1-2; D call uncertain. The CDR3 is 14 residues long. Germline lookup yields CDR1 SQVTM and CDR2 ANQGSEA. V was shortened by 1 base and J by 8 bases, with 17 bases between the two germline ends. CDR3 sequence: CSVEGGADPRGYTF. Here the CDR3 DNA reads TGCAGCGTTGAAGGCGGCGCCGACCCCCGAGGCTACACCTTC.

This clone was detected only a few times. The chain recombines TRBV7-2 with TRBJ2-5, with D hard to call. Per the germline V gene, CDR1 is SGHTA and CDR2 is FQGNSA. CDR3 length equals 13 residues. Trimming left V 3 bases short and J 5 bases short, with 10 bases between. The CDR3 loop is CASSFRLTETQYF. CDR3 coding DNA: TGTGCCAGCAGCTTTCGGCTTACGGAGACCCAGTACTTC.

This chain joins TRBV10-3 and TRBJ1-5, with 7 bases aligning to TRBD1. CDR1 and CDR2 (germline): ENHRY, SYGVKD. J lost 4 bases, V lost 9 bases, and 9 bases had no gene match. This CDR3 has 14 residues. The CDR3 DNA is TGTGCCATTCAGGGGGGCGACTCAAATCAGCCCCAGCATTTT. Translated, it gives CAIQGGDSNQPQHF.

The genes are TRBV7-6 and TRBJ2-1; TRBD2 matches 7 bases. Trimming removed 2 bases from V and 0 bases from J; junction bases left unmatched: 7. Germline lookup yields CDR1 SGHVS and CDR2 FNYEAQ. The CDR3 is made up of 17 amino acids. The CDR3 nucleotides are TGTGCCAGCAGCTTATCTGGGCGGGGGTTCTCCTACAATGAGCAGTTCTTC. Its protein product is CASSLSGRGFSYNEQFF.

The rearrangement links TRBV28 to TRBJ2-1, with 7 nucleotides matching TRBD1. The junction had 4 bases not matched to a gene; V was cut back by 3 bases and J by 2 bases. This CDR3 comprises 15 residues. The germline CDR1 and CDR2 sequences are MDHEN and SYDVKM. DNA of the CDR3: TGTGCCAGCAGTTTGACAGGGCCAACCTACAATGAGCAGTTCTTC. Encoded protein: CASSLTGPTYNEQFF.

The chain employs TRBV6-6 and TRBJ1-2; D remains ambiguous. Germline values: CDR1 MNHNY, CDR2 SVGAGI (reference sequence). Trimming removed 5 bases at V and 5 bases at J, with 6 bases between. The CDR3 spans 11 residues. The DNA of the CDR3 is TGTGCCAGCAGTCGAATGTATGGCTACACCTTC. Its protein product is CASSRMYGYTF.

The rearrangement joins TRBV5-1 to TRBJ1-1; 7 bases match TRBD1. The germline V gene encodes CDR1 SGHRS and CDR2 YFSETQ. The CDR3 length is 14 residues. V was pared by 6 bases and J by 6 bases, with 11 bases of the junction left unmatched. CDR3 amino acids: CASTFDSTGAEAFF. CDR3 sequence (DNA): TGCGCCAGCACCTTCGACTCTACAGGGGCTGAAGCTTTCTTT.

The chain links TRBV11-3 to TRBJ2-3; D possibly corresponds to TRBD1 (5 bases). V was clipped by 3 bases and J by 8 bases, with 12 bases between them. CDR1 and CDR2 from the germline V gene are SGHNT and YENEEA. The CDR3 has 13 amino acids. CDR3 residues: CASSLVDIGTQYF. Written as DNA, the CDR3 is TGTGCCAGCAGCTTGGTGGACATAGGTACGCAGTATTTT.

CDR3 sequence: CASRVIVEGYEQYF. The CDR3 DNA is TGTGCCAGCAGAGTCATCGTTGAGGGCTACGAGCAGTACTTC. This rearrangement joins TRBV6-1 to TRBJ2-7; possible D gene TRBD2, 5 bases. Trimming left V 6 bases short and J 3 bases short, with 15 bases between. CDR1 and CDR2 (germline): MNHNS, SASEGT. The CDR3 sequence is 14 residues long.

The gene calls are TRBV4-3 and TRBJ2-6; D uncertain. The CDR3 is 16 amino acids. Per germline, CDR1 LGHNA and CDR2 YSLEER. The V and J ends lost 0 bases and 2 bases respectively, with 8 bases between them. The CDR3 bases are TGCGCCAGCAGCCAAGAAGCCGGAGCTGGGGCCAACGTCCTGACTTTC. Residues: CASSQEAGAGANVLTF.

The chain couples TRBV25-1 to TRBJ2-1; 10 nucleotides match TRBD1. V lost 2 bases to trimming and J lost 5 bases; unmatched junction nucleotides: 6. CDR3 length: 16 residues. Germline V gives CDR1 MGHDK, CDR2 SYGVNS. This CDR3 is CASSETDRGQDNEQFF. The CDR3 bases are TGTGCCAGCAGTGAAACCGACAGGGGGCAAGACAATGAGCAGTTCTTC.

The rearrangement uses TRBV4-1 and TRBJ2-5; 7 bases agree with TRBD2. CDR3 length: 16 residues. With V trimmed by 1 base and J by 6 bases, 11 bases remained unmatched. Germline CDR1 MGHRA, CDR2 YSYEKL. In nucleotides, the CDR3 is TGCGCCAGCAGCCAAGGGGCCCTGTCGGGGGGAAAGACCCAGTACTTC. This encodes CASSQGALSGGKTQYF.